A single sample is the source of the 30 T cell receptor beta chains below, sequenced in a study of T-cell reconstitution after alpha-beta-depleted transplantation in children. Unique molecular identifiers featured in how the TCRbeta library was prepared. MiXCR was run by TCRdb on the PCR reads, yielding one entry per CDR3 protein. This sample has a few hundred thousand distinct CDR3 sequences; about a tenth occur once, and the top ten carry less than 2.5%. The sample in question was PBMCs from the stem cell graft donor, obtained from the stem cell graft. These receptors all come from a human donor who donated a stem cell graft to a child with acute lymphoblastic leukemia.

The V gene is TRBV6-1, the J gene TRBJ2-2; TRBD1 agrees at 8 bases. CDR3 length equals 18 residues. V gave up 6 bases and J gave up 4 bases; unmatched junction bases: 16. CDR1 and CDR2 (germline): MNHNS, SASEGT. In nucleotides, the CDR3 is TGTGCCAGCAGCCTCGATAGCCCCGGACAGGGAGGCACCGGGGAGCTGTTTTTT. This codes for CASSLDSPGQGGTGELFF.

J is TRBJ2-2 and V is TRBV11-2; unclear D gene. Trimming stripped 3 bases from V and 7 bases from J, with 18 bases between. CDR1 and CDR2 from the germline V gene are SGHAT and FQNNGV. The CDR3 is made up of 16 amino acids. The DNA for the CDR3 is TGTGCCAGCAGCTTCAGGACCACCCGGAATGTCGGGGAGCTGTTTTTT. Encoded protein: CASSFRTTRNVGELFF.

The V gene is TRBV27, the J gene TRBJ2-2; TRBD1 agrees at 10 bases. Losses at the gene ends were 8 bases for V and 6 bases for J; bases not matched to a gene: 9. In germline, CDR1 is MNHEY, CDR2 SMNVEV (reference sequence). This CDR3 region has 15 residues. The CDR3 loop is CASETTGTGAGELFF. The CDR3 DNA reads as TGTGCCAGCGAAACAACCGGGACAGGGGCCGGGGAGCTGTTTTTT.

J is TRBJ2-5 and V is TRBV5-1, with 14 nucleotides matching TRBD2. Trimming at V came to 2 bases and at J to 2 bases, leaving 11 bases not matched to a gene. Germline V lookup: CDR1 SGHRS, CDR2 YFSETQ. The CDR3 sequence is 19 residues long. This chain's CDR3 is CASSFPPGLAGVLQETQYF. As DNA, the CDR3 is TGCGCCAGCAGCTTCCCGCCGGGACTAGCGGGAGTATTGCAAGAGACCCAGTACTTC.

The chain combines TRBV20-1 with TRBJ2-7; 14 positions agree with TRBD2. Per the germline V gene, CDR1 is DFQATT and CDR2 is SNEGSKA (reference sequence). The CDR3 has 17 residues. After removal of 5 bases from V and 0 bases from J, the junction contained 9 bases not matched to a gene. CDR3 sequence reads: CSASGLAGVPSSYEQYF. The CDR3 bases are TGCAGTGCTTCGGGACTAGCGGGAGTGCCTAGCTCCTACGAGCAGTACTTC.

The chain has TRBV28 and TRBJ1-1; 8 bases align to TRBD1. With V trimmed by 7 bases and J by 4 bases, 14 bases remained unmatched. This CDR3 comprises 16 residues. CDR1 and CDR2 from the germline V gene are MDHEN and SYDVKM. CDR3 in DNA: TGTGCCAGCACACAGGACAGGGAGGATCGGGGCACTGAAGCTTTCTTT. It specifies CASTQDREDRGTEAFF.

The CDR3 loop is CASSPGSGRTRFTYEQYF. The CDR3, as DNA: TGTGCCAGCAGTCCGGGTAGCGGGAGAACCCGATTTACCTACGAGCAGTACTTC. V is TRBV27 and J is TRBJ2-7, with TRBD2 matching 9 bases. Unmatched junction bases numbered 16, after V lost 5 bases and J lost 2 bases. CDR1 is MNHEY, CDR2 SMNVEV, per germline (reference sequence). This CDR3 comprises 18 residues.

The V call is TRBV6-5, the J call TRBJ1-3; D gene ambiguous. The CDR3 extends over 15 amino acids. Germline assignment: CDR1 MNHEY and CDR2 SVGAGI. Trimming took off 2 bases at V and 0 bases at J, with 8 bases between the two ends. The CDR3 loop is CASSYAPSSGNTIYF. Here the CDR3 DNA reads TGTGCCAGCAGTTACGCCCCCAGCTCTGGAAACACCATATATTTT.

This clonotype turned up a few times. CDR3 residues: CSVTKGGQQNEKLFF. The CDR3, as DNA: TGCAGTGTTACAAAAGGAGGACAGCAGAATGAAAAACTGTTTTTT. The V call is TRBV20-1, the J call TRBJ1-4, with a tentative D call TRBD1 (6 bases). With 7 bases removed from V and 5 bases from J, the gap between germline ends came to 20 bases. CDR3 length: 15 residues. Germline V lookup: CDR1 DFQATT, CDR2 SNEGSKA (reference sequence).

This clonotype was counted only a few times. The chain is built from TRBV27 and TRBJ1-5; 7 bases align to TRBD1. Germline assignment: CDR1 MNHEY and CDR2 SMNVEV (reference sequence). CDR3 length: 15 amino acids. With 6 bases clipped from V and 5 bases from J, the junction kept 10 bases outside the gene matches. The CDR3 DNA reads TGTGCCAGCAGCCTAGTCCGGGACAGTTATCAGCCCCAGCATTTT. Its translation is CASSLVRDSYQPQHF.

This clonotype was found many times. The genes are TRBV20-1 and TRBJ2-7; 7 positions match TRBD2. This CDR3 spans 14 amino acids. J was trimmed by 2 bases and V by 6 bases; bases with no gene match: 10. Germline assignment: CDR1 DFQATT and CDR2 SNEGSKA (reference sequence). The CDR3 sequence: CSAGERDSPYEQYF. In nucleotides, the CDR3 is TGCAGTGCGGGAGAGCGGGACTCCCCCTACGAGCAGTACTTC.

The J gene is TRBJ2-7, the V gene TRBV20-1, with 9 bases matching TRBD2. Trimming cost V 6 bases and J 6 bases; bases outside gene matches: 12. This CDR3 has 14 amino acids. Germline CDR1 reads DFQATT; CDR2 reads SNEGSKA (reference sequence). CDR3 DNA: TGCAGTGCCAAGTCGCGGGAGGGCTTGGTCGAGCAGTACTTC. It translates to CSAKSREGLVEQYF.

The chain carries TRBV28 and TRBJ2-2; no reliable D call. Germline CDR1 reads MDHEN; CDR2 reads SYDVKM. Trimming stripped 7 bases from V and 7 bases from J, with 16 bases between. The CDR3 runs 14 residues. The CDR3 sequence is CASTPRAAVGELFF. CDR3 sequence (DNA): TGTGCCAGCACCCCCCGAGCTGCGGTCGGGGAGCTGTTTTTT.

This clonotype was counted only a few times. V usage is TRBV20-1 and J usage is TRBJ2-1, with D maybe TRBD2 (6 bases). This CDR3 comprises 13 residues. The V gene lost 0 bases and the J gene lost 9 bases, with 12 bases spanning the gap. Germline V lookup: CDR1 DFQATT, CDR2 SNEGSKA (reference sequence). CDR3 residues: CSARDQSGGEQFF. CDR3 sequence (DNA): TGCAGTGCTAGAGATCAGTCCGGGGGTGAGCAGTTCTTC.

This clonotype came up many times. V and J are TRBV7-9 and TRBJ2-3, with 9 bases fitting TRBD2. Germline V CDR1 and CDR2: SEHNR, FQNEAQ (reference sequence). The junction had 4 bases not matched to a gene; V was cut back by 1 base and J by 2 bases. The CDR3 has 16 amino acids. The CDR3 DNA is TGTGCCAGCAGCTTAGGTCTAGCGGGGACCACAGATACGCAGTATTTT. Translation: CASSLGLAGTTDTQYF.

CDR3 region: CASSLSARYSNQPQHF. The CDR3 DNA reads as TGTGCCAGCAGTTTATCCGCCCGCTATAGCAATCAGCCCCAGCATTTT. V gene TRBV27 combines with J gene TRBJ1-5; D remains unclear. This CDR3 comprises 16 residues. V was pared by 0 bases and J by 0 bases, with 9 bases between. Germline loops: CDR1 MNHEY, CDR2 SMNVEV (reference sequence).

This clonotype came up many times. The chain carries TRBV15 and TRBJ2-5, with D possibly TRBD1 on 6 matching bases. The CDR3 sequence is 15 residues long. The V and J ends lost 3 bases and 4 bases respectively, with 15 bases between them. Germline lookup yields CDR1 LNHNV and CDR2 YYDKDF (reference sequence). The CDR3 DNA follows: TGTGCCACCAGCAGTAGGACAGCGACAGGAGAGACCCAGTACTTC. Encoded protein: CATSSRTATGETQYF.

This clonotype was recorded many times. The chain carries TRBV7-9 and TRBJ2-7; D not certain. Germline lookup yields CDR1 SEHNR and CDR2 FQNEAQ (reference sequence). This CDR3 region has 12 residues. Trimming removed 8 bases at V and 0 bases at J, with 8 bases between. Here the CDR3 reads CASRGDSYEQYF. In DNA form, the CDR3 reads TGTGCCAGCCGCGGAGACTCCTACGAGCAGTACTTC.

This clonotype was recorded a few times. The chain recombines TRBV7-9 with TRBJ1-2; D is uncertain. Trimming took 0 bases from V and 4 from J, leaving 9 bases between them. The CDR3 is made up of 14 amino acids. CDR1 is SEHNR, CDR2 FQNEAQ, per germline (reference sequence). Here the CDR3 reads CASSLAGSGYGYTF. In DNA, the CDR3 is TGTGCCAGCAGCTTAGCGGGTTCGGGCTATGGCTACACCTTC.

The gene calls are TRBV7-9 and TRBJ2-1; 8 bases are shared with TRBD2. V was clipped by 1 base and J by 4 bases; unmatched bases: 6. The CDR3 contains 16 residues. Per germline, CDR1 SEHNR and CDR2 FQNEAQ (reference sequence). In DNA, the CDR3 is TGTGCCAGCAGCTTAGTAATCCTAGCGGGTTACAATGAGCAGTTCTTC. This codes for CASSLVILAGYNEQFF.

This clonotype was counted a few times. A much larger clone lies one base from this, so it may be a read error. CDR3 in amino acids: CATGTVAYADTHYF. CDR3 DNA sequence: TGTGCCACCGGGACCGTCGCATACGCAGATACGCATTATTTT. The chain combines TRBV24-1 with TRBJ2-3, with D possibly called TRBD1 or TRBD2 (5 bases each). CDR3 size: 14 residues. Germline assignment: CDR1 KGHDR and CDR2 SFDVKD.

The table lists this clonotype with a few counts. J is TRBJ2-3 and V is TRBV7-2; 8 nucleotides align to TRBD2. V trimming: 0 bases; J trimming: 2 bases; junction bases outside the gene matches: 7. Germline CDR1 and CDR2: SGHTA and FQGNSA. The CDR3 extends over 17 amino acids. The CDR3 DNA sequence: TGTGCCAGCAGCTTAGCGGGTAGCGGGACGATCACAGATACGCAGTATTTT. It codes for CASSLAGSGTITDTQYF.

This chain connects TRBV27 to TRBJ1-6; possibly TRBD1 for D (5 bases). Trimming cost V 5 bases and J 8 bases, with 10 bases left between them. The CDR3 spans 13 residues. CDR1 and CDR2 from the germline V gene are MNHEY and SMNVEV (reference sequence). The CDR3: CASSGASDSPLHF. The DNA for the CDR3 is TGTGCCAGCAGTGGGGCCAGCGATTCACCCCTCCACTTT.

Only a few counts were recorded for this clonotype. The V and J genes are TRBV4-1 and TRBJ2-1; 8 nucleotides agree with TRBD2. Germline assignment: CDR1 MGHRA and CDR2 YSYEKL. This CDR3 region has 13 residues. The V segment lost 1 base and the J segment 9 bases; nucleotides outside the gene matches: 2. This CDR3 is CASSQGTSFEQFF. In nucleotides, the CDR3 is TGCGCCAGCAGCCAAGGGACTAGCTTTGAGCAGTTCTTC.

The table lists this clonotype with a few counts. The V call is TRBV5-1, the J call TRBJ1-5, with a tentative D call TRBD1 (5 bases). This CDR3 contains 14 residues. Trimming left V 4 bases short and J 7 bases short, with 15 bases between. Germline values: CDR1 SGHRS, CDR2 YFSETQ. The CDR3 sequence: CASSRDQGGQPQHF. CDR3 in DNA: TGCGCCAGCAGCCGCGACCAGGGCGGCCAGCCCCAGCATTTT.

This clonotype was counted ten times or more. The CDR3 DNA follows: TGTGCCAGCAGCCAAGGGCCAGGGGGCGACACTGAAGCTTTCTTT. This sequence encodes CASSQGPGGDTEAFF. The chain links TRBV3-1 to TRBJ1-1; 8 bases agree with TRBD1. Germline V lookup: CDR1 LGHDT, CDR2 YNNKEL (reference sequence). The V and J ends lost 1 base and 3 bases, in that order; junction bases with no gene match: 4. This CDR3 spans 15 amino acids.

In this sample, this clonotype turned up many times. The CDR3 here is CASSRDGEWYF. CDR3 bases: TGCGCCAGCAGCCGGGACGGAGAGTGGTACTTC. The V and J genes are TRBV4-1 and TRBJ2-7; D may match TRBD1 or TRBD2 (5 bases each). Trimming stripped 4 bases from V and 12 bases from J, with 13 bases between. Germline V gene lookup returns CDR1 MGHRA and CDR2 YSYEKL. CDR3 size: 11 residues.

This clonotype was counted only a few times. The gene calls are TRBV7-9 and TRBJ1-1; D is possibly TRBD1 (5 bases). Trimming shortened V by 5 bases and J by 1 base, and 20 bases separated the two germline ends. The CDR3 is made up of 17 amino acids. Germline CDR1 and CDR2: SEHNR and FQNEAQ (reference sequence). The CDR3 here is CASSLPFGAGPNTEAFF. CDR3 DNA sequence: TGTGCCAGCAGCCTACCCTTCGGGGCGGGGCCGAACACTGAAGCTTTCTTT.

This clonotype was counted between two and nine times. This chain joins TRBV4-3 and TRBJ2-4, with 7 bases matching TRBD1. This CDR3 comprises 15 residues. The ends lost 1 base at V and 5 bases at J; junction bases unmatched: 5. CDR1 is LGHNA and CDR2 is YSLEER in the germline V gene. The CDR3: CASSQGWDSQNIQYF. The CDR3 DNA is TGCGCCAGCAGCCAAGGCTGGGACAGCCAAAACATTCAGTACTTC.

This clonotype was detected ten times or more. The V and J genes are TRBV24-1 and TRBJ2-1; D is perhaps TRBD1 or TRBD2 (5 bases each). Germline CDR1 KGHDR, CDR2 SFDVKD. The CDR3 runs 14 residues. The V and J ends lost 7 bases and 6 bases respectively, with 15 bases between them. The CDR3 DNA follows: TGTGCCACCAGGGCCCATTTGGGACCCAATGAGCAGTTCTTC. It is translated as CATRAHLGPNEQFF.